This T cell receptor beta chain was found in a study of regulatory T cells in long-lasting Graves disease (dated by TCRdb to the early 2020s). Regarding the research as a whole: Antithyroid drugs had been taken for less than 3 months by newly diagnosed Graves' disease patients. A total of approximately 35 samples underwent TCR sequencing: about 13 from persistent and some 20 from newly diagnosed Graves' disease patients. Peripheral blood TCR sequencing and RNA sequencing compared persistent Graves' disease patients with newly diagnosed Graves' disease patients. The study was conducted in China and was registered as a clinical trial. Results and caveats for the whole study, not just this receptor: TRBV28, TRBJ1-2 and TRBJ2-5 were preferentially used in persistent disease, while TRBV20-1 and TRBJ2-1 were favored in newly diagnosed disease. The study examined only peripheral blood because the primary lesion, thyroid tissue, could not be accessed. More public clonotypes were shared among persistent patients (under 3,000) than among newly diagnosed patients (approximately 930). The authors noted that the small sample size was a limitation that may lower accuracy. Lower TCR Shannon entropy and fewer highly expanded clones were observed in persistent Graves' disease patients than in newly diagnosed patients, which suggested clonal expansion. Sequencing and analysis were limited to the TCR beta chain.

This clonotype was seen ten or more times. Its antigen is still unknown. No base qualities exist here, and no much larger clone lies one base off it. Measured from the cysteine to the phenylalanine, the CDR3 is 13 residues long. Just the 39-base CDR3 DNA is kept, in frame starting at base 1. From a lookup of the germline V gene, CDR1 and CDR2 are SGHAT and FQNNGV. Relative to germline, V is 5 bases shorter and J is 6 bases shorter, with 13 bases between their ends. Library preparation used multiplex PCR. TCRdb shows the sequencer as Illumina HiSeq 4000. CDR3 regions were amplified by Arm-PCR with iRepertoire HTBI primers to construct TCR beta libraries. PCR products were gel purified before sequencing. In the source study's methods: Gene usage analysis of CDR3 amino acid clonotypes relied on the roughly 60 TRBV and fewer than 15 TRBJ segments identified across samples. COPE and FqMerger were used to merge the filtered high-quality paired reads into contigs. BLAST was used to align contigs to IMGT TRBV, TRBD and TRBJ reference genes, and CDR3 was defined according to IMGT. Clonotypes above 0.1% frequency were classified as highly expanded clones. Shannon entropy served as the measure of repertoire diversity, while the Gini coefficient captured V-J evenness. Clonotypes shared by more than one individual were considered public. TCRdb handled the public reads itself, with Q25 trimming in fastp and clone calling in MiXCR, and kept productive beta chains. Under each unique CDR3 protein, matching rows form one entry showing the most common genes and DNA. TCRdb's processing, not the authors', yielded these V and J calls. The sample data list 420,000 or so distinct CDR3 sequences, and around 15% of these were observed just once. Of the sample, around 23% falls within the top ten clones.

The time point label corresponds to: newly diagnosed GD, antithyroid drugs for less than 3 months. For both TCR sequencing and RNA sequencing, RNA was extracted from PBMCs using TRIzol. The diagnosis of Graves' disease followed American Thyroid Association guidelines. The patients came from an endocrinology department in Xi'an, China. From each patient, around 9 milliliters of peripheral blood was collected into an EDTA anticoagulant tube. PBMCs were isolated by Ficoll Paque Plus density gradient separation without further T cell sorting. An Agilent 2100 Bioanalyzer and agarose gel were used to assess RNA quality, and a NanoDrop 2000 was used to measure RNA concentration. These data were also reused for a study on T cells in Graves' hyperthyroidism and ophthalmopathy. The second study's authors report: Graves' hyperthyroidism was defined as stable when no progression to ophthalmopathy occurred over 18 months of follow-up. The hyperthyroidism patients were between 18 and 65 years old and newly diagnosed, with a disease duration of less than 2 months. The study excluded patients with uncontrolled infections, other autoimmune diseases, pregnancy or lactation. Clinical symptoms, serum thyroxine and TRAb, thyroid ultrasound, and orbital computed tomography formed the basis for the diagnoses. For the first round of RT-PCR on the TCR CDR3, the HTBI primer set was used together with the Qiagen OneStep RT-PCR kit. Blood samples also contained most of the expanded thyroid clonotypes (frequency above 0.001), which suggests that blood repertoires may reflect thyroid immune responses. A 13 V-J signature model separated ophthalmopathy from stable hyperthyroidism, with around 91% sensitivity and 81.08% specificity in cross-validation and 80%/75% in testing. In validation, the model predicted progression to ophthalmopathy a median of 6.5 months before onset, with about 70% sensitivity and around 76% specificity. To identify distinguishing TCR V-J signatures, a discovery cohort of 95 to 100 patients was used, comprising roughly 45 with Graves' ophthalmopathy and 57 with stable Graves' hyperthyroidism. Prospective prediction of ophthalmopathy was tested in an independent validation cohort consisting of fewer than 20 hyperthyroidism patients and 15 to 17 patients who later progressed to ophthalmopathy. The roughly 100 discovery patients were randomly divided into training and test sets at a 7:3 ratio. In roughly six Graves' hyperthyroidism patients, the study also compared T-cell repertoires from thyroid tissue with T-cell repertoires from blood. Following sampling, methimazole starting at 30 mg daily was given to hyperthyroidism patients, and high-dose intravenous methylprednisolone was given to ophthalmopathy patients. The libraries were constructed in a second round of multiplex PCR and then size-selected and purified. Sequencing of the libraries was done on an Illumina HiSeq2000 using paired-end 100 bp reads. Raw data were processed with SOAPnuke, discarding reads with adapters, uncalled bases, mean Phred below 15, or no exact constant-primer or identifier match. COPE v1.2.5 was used to merge the high-quality paired reads, and each unique nucleotide sequence was defined as a clonotype. MiTCR v1.1 was used to align the clonotypes against IMGT TRBV, TRBD and TRBJ reference segments. The analysis included only V-J combinations with a frequency above 0.0001, which together covered about 99% of the repertoires. A TCS score was defined as the ratio between F50 (clonal expansion) and ExV (chaos), using BLOSUM62-based TCRdist between CDR3 peptides within each V-J. Welch's t-statistics and random forest reduced roughly 500 V-J features to under 15, which were used in a naive Bayes classifier (R e1071). No statistical method was used to set the sample size in advance, and investigators knew the group allocation. TCR Vbeta CDR3 sequencing of around 130 peripheral blood samples (around 45 ophthalmopathy, 75 to 85 hyperthyroidism and roughly 17 progressor patients) is reported in the paper.

The sequence joins TRBV11-2 to TRBJ1-1, with an unclear D gene assignment. The sequenced sample was peripheral blood mononuclear cells (PBMCs), obtained at new diagnosis, from a patient treated with antithyroid drugs. The TCR sequence derives from a woman in her late teens or twenties with Graves disease. Donor details come from another sample of the same person, matched by shared clones. Here the CDR3 is given as CASSERSAAEAFF. The DNA is TGTGCCAGCAGCGAGCGGTCTGCGGCTGAAGCTTTCTTT.